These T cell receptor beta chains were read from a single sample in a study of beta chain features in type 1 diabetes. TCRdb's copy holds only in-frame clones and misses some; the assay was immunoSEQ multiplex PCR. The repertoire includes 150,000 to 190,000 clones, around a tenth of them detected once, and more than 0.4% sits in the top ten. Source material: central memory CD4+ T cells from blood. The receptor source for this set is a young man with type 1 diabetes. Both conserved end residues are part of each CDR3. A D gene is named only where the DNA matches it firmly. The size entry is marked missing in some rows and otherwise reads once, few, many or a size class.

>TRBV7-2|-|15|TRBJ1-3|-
TGTGCCAGCAGCTCAACCGGGACTCCTGGAAACACCATATATTTT
CASSSTGTPGNTIYF
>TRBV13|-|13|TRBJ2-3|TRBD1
TGTGCCAGCAGCTGGGACAGGGGTCGGGCGCAGTATTTT
CASSWDRGRAQYF
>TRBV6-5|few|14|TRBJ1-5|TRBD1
TGTGCCAGCAGTCTGGGACAGATAGGTGCGCCCCAGCATTTT
CASSLGQIGAPQHF
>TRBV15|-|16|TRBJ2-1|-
TGTGCCACCAGCAGAGATCCACTAGGGTCCTACAATGAGCAGTTCTTC
CATSRDPLGSYNEQFF
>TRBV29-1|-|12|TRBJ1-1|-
TGCAGCGTAGACAGCATGAACACTGAAGCTTTCTTT
CSVDSMNTEAFF
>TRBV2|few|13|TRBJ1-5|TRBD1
TGTGCCAGCATCCGGGACAGTAATCAGCCCCAGCATTTT
CASIRDSNQPQHF
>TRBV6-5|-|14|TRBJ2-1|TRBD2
TGTGCCAGCAGCCTAGCGGGAGGCACCGATGAGCAGTTCTTC
CASSLAGGTDEQFF
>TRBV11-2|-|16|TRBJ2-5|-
TGTGCCAGCACCTTTGGCCCGACAGTTTCTCAAGAGACCCAGTACTTC
CASTFGPTVSQETQYF
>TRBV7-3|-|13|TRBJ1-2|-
TGTGCCAGCACCCCCCCGGGGACTTATGGCTACACCTTC
CASTPPGTYGYTF
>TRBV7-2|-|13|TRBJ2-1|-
TGTGCCAGCAGCTTGCTAGAGTACAATGAGCAGTTCTTC
CASSLLEYNEQFF
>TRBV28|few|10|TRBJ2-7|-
TGTGCCAGCAGTTTTGTAGAGCAGTACTTC
CASSFVEQYF
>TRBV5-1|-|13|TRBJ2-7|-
TGCGCCAGCAGCTTGGATAGCGGCTTAGAGCAGTACTTC
CASSLDSGLEQYF
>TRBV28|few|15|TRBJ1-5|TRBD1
TGTGCCAGCAGTTTCCTAGGACAGGGCTATCAGCCCCAGCATTTT
CASSFLGQGYQPQHF
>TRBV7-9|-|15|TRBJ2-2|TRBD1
TGTGCCAGCAGCCCCGGACAGGGTCGGACCGGGGAGCTGTTTTTT
CASSPGQGRTGELFF
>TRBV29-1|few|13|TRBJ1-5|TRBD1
TGCAGCGTTGGAGGGACAGGGGCCCAGCCCCAGCATTTT
CSVGGTGAQPQHF
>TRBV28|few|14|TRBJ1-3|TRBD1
TGTGCCAGTCGACAGGGGTTCGAGGGAAACACCATATATTTT
CASRQGFEGNTIYF
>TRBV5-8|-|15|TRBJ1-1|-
TGTGCCAGCAGCTTGGTCTTTTTGGGGGCCACTGAAGCTTTCTTT
CASSLVFLGATEAFF
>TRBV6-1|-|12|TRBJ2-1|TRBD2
TGTGCCAGCAGTGTCTATAGCGGGGAGCAGTTCTTC
CASSVYSGEQFF
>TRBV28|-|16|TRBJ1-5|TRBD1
TGTGCCAGCACCCCAGGGGGGACAGGGGGTAGACAGCCCCAGCATTTT
CASTPGGTGGRQPQHF
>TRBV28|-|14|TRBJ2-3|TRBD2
TGTGCCAGCTCCGGGACTAGCGGGCTATATACGCAGTATTTT
CASSGTSGLYTQYF
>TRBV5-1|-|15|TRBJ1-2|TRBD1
TGCGCCAGCAGCTTGGAAACAGGGGGCAACTATGGCTACACCTTC
CASSLETGGNYGYTF
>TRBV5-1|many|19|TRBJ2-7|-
TGCGCCAGCAGCCGAAAGGGACAGGGAGCTAGCGGGTCCTCCTACGAGCAGTACTTC
CASSRKGQGASGSSYEQYF
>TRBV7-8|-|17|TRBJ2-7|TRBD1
TGTGCCAGCAGCAAGAGGGGGACACAGGGGGCTGGCTACGAGCAGTACTTC
CASSKRGTQGAGYEQYF
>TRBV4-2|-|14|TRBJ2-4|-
TGTGCCAGCAGCCAAGATGTTCAAAAAAACATTCAGTACTTC
CASSQDVQKNIQYF
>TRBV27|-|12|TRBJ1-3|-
TGTGCCAGCAGTCTTGAGAGAAACACCATATATTTT
CASSLERNTIYF
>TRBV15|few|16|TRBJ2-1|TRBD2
TGTGCCACCAGCAGAGGGTCGGGAGGGAGATACAATGAGCAGTTCTTC
CATSRGSGGRYNEQFF
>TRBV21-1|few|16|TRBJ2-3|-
TGTGCCAGCAGCAACAGGGCTAGCGGGAGCACAGATACGCAGTATTTT
CASSNRASGSTDTQYF
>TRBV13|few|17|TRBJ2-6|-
TGTGCCAGCAGCCGACTGGGTGGGGCGTCGGGGGCCAACGTCCTGACTTTC
CASSRLGGASGANVLTF
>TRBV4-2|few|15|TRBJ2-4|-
TGTGCCAGCAGCCACACTCAGGCTGAGAAAAACATTCAGTACTTC
CASSHTQAEKNIQYF
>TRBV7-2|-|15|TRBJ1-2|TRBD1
TGTGCCAGCAGCTTGGGACAGGGTGGGTTCTATGGCTACACCTTC
CASSLGQGGFYGYTF
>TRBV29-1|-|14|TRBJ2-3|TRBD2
TGCAGCGTGGCTAGCGGGGGTCTCACAGATACGCAGTATTTT
CSVASGGLTDTQYF
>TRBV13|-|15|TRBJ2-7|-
TGTGCCAGCAGCTTAGGACAGTGGAATGGCTACGAGCAGTACTTC
CASSLGQWNGYEQYF
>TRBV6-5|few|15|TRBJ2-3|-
TGTGCCAGCAGTTACTCAGGGGCCGCGACAGATACGCAGTATTTT
CASSYSGAATDTQYF
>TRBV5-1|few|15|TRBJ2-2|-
TGCGCCAGCAGCTTGGGCGGAGTTAGGAGCGGGGAGCTGTTTTTT
CASSLGGVRSGELFF
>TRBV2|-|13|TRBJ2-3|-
TGTGCCAGCAGTGATTCTGGCACAGATACGCAGTATTTT
CASSDSGTDTQYF
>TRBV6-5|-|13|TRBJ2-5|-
TGTGCCAGCAGGCAGGGCGGGGTGGAGACCCAGTACTTC
CASRQGGVETQYF
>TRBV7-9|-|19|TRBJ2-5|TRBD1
TGTGCCAGCAGCAAAGTCGGAGGGACAGGAAAAGTTGGGATGGAGACCCAGTACTTC
CASSKVGGTGKVGMETQYF
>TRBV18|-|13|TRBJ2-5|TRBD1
TGTGCCAGCTCAGCCGGGACAGAAGAGACCCAGTACTTC
CASSAGTEETQYF
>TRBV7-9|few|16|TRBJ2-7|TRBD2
TGTGCCAGCAGCAATAGAGAAGGTAGCGGGCGCTACGAGCAGTACTTC
CASSNREGSGRYEQYF
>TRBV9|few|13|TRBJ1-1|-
TGTGCCAGCAGCTCGGCGGGGAACACTGAAGCTTTCTTT
CASSSAGNTEAFF
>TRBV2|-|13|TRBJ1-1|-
TGTGCCAGCAGTGAGCAGGGTGCCACTGAAGCTTTCTTT
CASSEQGATEAFF
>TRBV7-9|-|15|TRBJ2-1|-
TGTGCCAGCAGCCAAGGCGGCGGTACCTACAATGAGCAGTTCTTC
CASSQGGGTYNEQFF
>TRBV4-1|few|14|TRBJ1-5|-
TGCGCCAGCAGCCGGGACAACCTCAATCAGCCCCAGCATTTT
CASSRDNLNQPQHF
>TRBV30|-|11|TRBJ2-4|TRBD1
TGTGCGGCGGGCAGGGGGAACATTCAGTACTTC
CAAGRGNIQYF
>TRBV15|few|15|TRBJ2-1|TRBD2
TGTGCCACCAGCAGGGGACTAGCGGGAAACAATGAGCAGTTCTTC
CATSRGLAGNNEQFF